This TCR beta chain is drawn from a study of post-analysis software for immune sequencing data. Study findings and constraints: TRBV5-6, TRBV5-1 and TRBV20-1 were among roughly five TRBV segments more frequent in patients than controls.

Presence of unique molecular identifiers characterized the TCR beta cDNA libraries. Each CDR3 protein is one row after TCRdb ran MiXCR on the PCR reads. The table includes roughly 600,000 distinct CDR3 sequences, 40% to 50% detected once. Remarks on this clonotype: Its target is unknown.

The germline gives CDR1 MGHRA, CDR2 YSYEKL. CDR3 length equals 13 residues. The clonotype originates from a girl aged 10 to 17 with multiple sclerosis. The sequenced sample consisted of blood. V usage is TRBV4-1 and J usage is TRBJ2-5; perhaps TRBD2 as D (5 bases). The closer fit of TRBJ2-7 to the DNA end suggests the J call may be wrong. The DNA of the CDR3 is TGCGCCAGCAGCCAAGGAAATAGCGACGAGCAGTACTTC. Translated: CASSQGNSDEQYF.